One sample yielded the 3 T cell receptor beta chains listed below, sequenced in a study of T cells in localized non-small cell lung cancer. Clones were sequenced by immunoSEQ multiplex PCR, and TCRdb holds only the in-frame ones, with some missing. The sample holds about 2,200 clones; about 24% are singletons and the top ten take about 20%. The sequencing used normal lung tissue next to the tumor, collected before any cancer treatment. Every receptor here comes from a male donor aged 60 or over with stage I lung adenocarcinoma.

Only a few counts were recorded for this clone. This chain uses TRBV6-8 with TRBJ1-1; a weak D match, TRBD1 (6 bases). Germline lookup yields CDR1 MNHGY and CDR2 SAAAGT. V gave up 7 bases and J gave up 4 bases, with 16 bases separating them. This CDR3 is built from 14 residues. Written as DNA, the CDR3 is TGTGCCAGCACCAAAGAAGGGGGAGGCACTGAAGCTTTCTTT. Encoded protein: CASTKEGGGTEAFF.

The chain joins TRBV10-2 to TRBJ1-3; D not resolved. The V end was cut by 0 bases, the J end by 2 bases, with 8 bases between. This CDR3 contains 15 residues. Germline V lookup: CDR1 WSHSY, CDR2 SAAADI. The CDR3 sequence: CASSESATPGNTIYF. In DNA form, the CDR3 reads TGCGCCAGCAGTGAGTCTGCTACGCCTGGAAACACCATATATTTT.

By frequency in the sample, this clone is medium-sized (0.01 to 0.1%). This chain joins TRBV15 and TRBJ1-5; TRBD1 aligns across 9 bases. Per germline, CDR1 LNHNV and CDR2 YYDKDF (reference sequence). V shed 8 bases and J 0 bases; nucleotides not matched to a gene: 5. This CDR3 contains 15 residues. CDR3 nucleotide sequence: TGTGCCACCCTCCCGACAGGGGGTAGCAATCAGCCCCAGCATTTT. Its protein product is CATLPTGGSNQPQHF.